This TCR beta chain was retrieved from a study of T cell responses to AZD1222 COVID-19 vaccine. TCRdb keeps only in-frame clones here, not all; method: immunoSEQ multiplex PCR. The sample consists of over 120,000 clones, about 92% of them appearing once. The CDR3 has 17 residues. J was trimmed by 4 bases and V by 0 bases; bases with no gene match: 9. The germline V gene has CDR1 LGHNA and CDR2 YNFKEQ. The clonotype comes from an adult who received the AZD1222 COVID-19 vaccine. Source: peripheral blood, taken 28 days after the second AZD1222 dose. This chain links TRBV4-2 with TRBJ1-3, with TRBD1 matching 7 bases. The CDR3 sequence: CASSQDPTGVIGNTIYF. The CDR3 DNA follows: TGTGCCAGCAGCCAAGATCCTACAGGGGTGATCGGAAACACCATATATTTT.